Each of the 24 T cell receptor beta chains below was sequenced from the same sample in a study of blood T cell repertoires in COVID-19. The data were produced by immunoSEQ multiplex PCR, yet TCRdb's version contains in-frame clones alone and is incomplete. The sample includes 250,000 to 300,000 clones, about 88% of them seen just once. Sequenced: PBMCs or T cells enriched from blood (not recorded which). The source is a man in his thirties or forties with acute COVID-19.

This clone was counted once. The genes are TRBV25-1 and TRBJ1-1, with D possibly matching TRBD1 (5 bases). Trimming left V 1 base short and J 1 base short, with 7 bases between. The germline CDR1 and CDR2 sequences are MGHDK and SYGVNS. The CDR3 contains 14 residues. The CDR3 DNA is TGTGCCAGCAGTGAATGGGGCCAGAACACTGAAGCTTTCTTT. Protein: CASSEWGQNTEAFF.

This chain links TRBV5-8 with TRBJ1-2, with 9 bases aligning to TRBD1. The CDR3 length is 13 residues. Trimming took 2 bases from V and 13 from J; bases not matched to a gene: 9. The germline V gene has CDR1 SGHTS and CDR2 YDEGEE. The CDR3 loop is CASSFSQGARGTF. Here the CDR3 DNA reads TGTGCCAGCAGCTTCTCACAGGGGGCGCGCGGCACCTTC.

The chain combines TRBV5-6 with TRBJ1-1; 7 positions match TRBD1. Germline CDR1 is SGHDT and CDR2 is YYEEEE. J gave up 5 bases and V 4 bases, and 8 bases lay outside the gene matches. The CDR3 has 14 residues. CDR3 sequence reads: CASSPRQGGTEAFF. The CDR3 DNA reads TGTGCCAGCAGCCCGCGACAGGGCGGGACTGAAGCTTTCTTT. Combining the CDR3 with reference TRBV5-6 and TRBJ1-1 gives the whole variable domain DAGVTQSPTHLIKTRGQQVTLRCSPKSGHDTVSWYQQALGQGPQFIFQYYEEEERQRGNFPDRFSGHQFPNYSSELNVNALLLGDSALYLCASSPRQGGTEAFFGQGTRLTVV.

The gene calls are TRBV19 and TRBJ2-1, with D possibly matching TRBD2 (6 bases). The CDR3 consists of 15 residues. The V gene's germline CDR1 is LNHDA and CDR2 SQIVND (reference sequence). Deletions cut 7 bases from V and 4 bases from J, with 17 bases between. CDR3 in DNA: TGTGCCAGTAAGCGGGTCGGGCTGGAATACAATGAGCAGTTCTTC. It translates to CASKRVGLEYNEQFF.

In this sample, this clone turned up a few times. The V call is TRBV6-2 or TRBV6-3, the J call TRBJ2-7; possible D gene TRBD1, 5 bases. Germline V gene data show CDR1 as MNHEY and CDR2 as SVGEGT. V gave up 2 bases and J gave up 6 bases, with 14 bases separating them. CDR3 length: 14 residues. For the CDR3, the DNA is TGTGCCAGCAGTTACGGGTCACAGGTGGCCGAGCAGTACGTC. This codes for CASSYGSQVAEQYV.

The rearrangement joins TRBV10-3 to TRBJ1-6; TRBD1 aligns across 9 bases. Trimming at V came to 5 bases and at J to 9 bases, leaving 5 bases not matched to a gene. This CDR3 is 14 amino acids long. The germline V gene encodes CDR1 ENHRY and CDR2 SYGVKD. CDR3 loop: CAISFGTGSSPLHF. In DNA, the CDR3 is TGTGCCATCAGTTTCGGGACAGGGAGTTCACCCCTCCACTTT.

J is TRBJ2-3 and V is TRBV28, with D unresolved. The CDR3 length is 14 residues. The V gene lost 3 bases and the J gene lost 2 bases, with 9 bases spanning the gap. The germline CDR1 and CDR2 sequences are MDHEN and SYDVKM. DNA of the CDR3: TGTGCCAGCAGTTTTGGCCAGGTCACAGATACGCAGTATTTT. This codes for CASSFGQVTDTQYF.

In its sample, this clone was seen once. This rearrangement joins TRBV6-5 to TRBJ2-1, with 10 bases fitting TRBD1. Germline V gene lookup returns CDR1 MNHEY and CDR2 SVGAGI. The J segment lost 6 bases and the V segment lost 5 bases, leaving 7 bases of the junction unmatched. This CDR3 contains 15 residues. CDR3 residues: CASSRDRGEGNEQFF. The CDR3 DNA follows: TGTGCCAGCAGTAGGGACAGGGGAGAGGGCAATGAGCAGTTCTTC.

The genes are TRBV7-2 and TRBJ2-1; D may be TRBD2 (5 bases). Trimming took 5 bases from V and 5 from J, leaving 19 bases between them. Per the germline V gene, CDR1 is SGHTA and CDR2 is FQGNSA. The CDR3 sequence is 16 residues long. The CDR3: CASSPQRGSVDNEQFF. The CDR3, as DNA: TGTGCCAGCAGCCCCCAACGGGGTAGCGTCGACAATGAGCAGTTCTTC.

The genes are TRBV10-3 and TRBJ1-1; 7 nucleotides align to TRBD1. The CDR3 is 15 amino acids. Germline CDR1 ENHRY, CDR2 SYGVKD. Unmatched junction bases numbered 6, after V lost 5 bases and J lost 0 bases. The CDR3 reads CAISRDRGMNTEAFF. In nucleotides, the CDR3 is TGTGCCATCAGTAGGGACAGAGGAATGAACACTGAAGCTTTCTTT.

In its sample, this clone was seen a few times. V gene TRBV2 combines with J gene TRBJ1-3; perhaps TRBD1 as D (6 bases). Trimming pared 6 bases from V and 0 bases from J, leaving 15 bases between. The CDR3 runs to 16 residues. Germline CDR1 SNHLY, CDR2 FYNNEI. CDR3 sequence (DNA): TGTGCCAGCAGAGCGAGCGGGACACACTCTGGAAACACCATATATTTT. Protein sequence: CASRASGTHSGNTIYF.

This clone was seen only a few times. The chain links TRBV6-5 to TRBJ2-7, with unresolved D. V was cut by 5 bases and J by 7 bases, with 12 bases left in between. Germline CDR1 and CDR2: MNHEY and SVGAGI. The CDR3 totals 12 residues. CDR3: CASSPIGAEQYV. The CDR3 DNA is TGTGCCAGCAGTCCCATTGGTGCGGAGCAGTACGTC.

This chain connects TRBV7-9 to TRBJ1-3; tentatively, D is TRBD1 (5 bases). V lost 0 bases and J lost 2, with 11 bases in between. The CDR3 spans 16 residues. Germline CDR1 reads SEHNR; CDR2 reads FQNEAQ (reference sequence). CDR3 bases: TGTGCCAGCAGCTTAGCGCTGCCAGGGACTGGAAACACCATATATTTT. Translating gives CASSLALPGTGNTIYF.

The gene calls are TRBV11-3 and TRBJ2-1, with 8 bases fitting TRBD2. Germline CDR1 is SGHNT and CDR2 is YENEEA. V lost 5 bases to trimming and J lost 9 bases; unmatched junction nucleotides: 12. There are 15 residues in the CDR3. CDR3 residues: CASSRDRPTSGEQFF. The CDR3 DNA reads TGTGCCAGCAGCCGAGACCGACCTACTAGCGGTGAGCAGTTCTTC.

The chain employs TRBV11-3 and TRBJ1-6; 9 positions agree with TRBD1. CDR3 length: 16 amino acids. Germline V gene sequence: CDR1 SGHNT, CDR2 YENEEA. J was trimmed by 10 bases and V by 3 bases; bases with no gene match: 10. The DNA for the CDR3 is TGTGCCAGCAGCTTCGAAAGGACAGGGGTGTGGTCACCCCTCCACTTT. This gives the protein CASSFERTGVWSPLHF.

The chain couples TRBV5-1 to TRBJ2-3; 9 bases map to TRBD1. The germline CDR1 and CDR2 sequences are SGHRS and YFSETQ. The V and J ends lost 0 bases and 2 bases, in that order; junction bases with no gene match: 7. This CDR3 has 17 residues. The CDR3 loop reads CASSLAGQGKNTDTQYF. CDR3 DNA: TGCGCCAGCAGCTTGGCCGGACAGGGGAAGAACACAGATACGCAGTATTTT.

J is TRBJ2-1 and V is TRBV15; a possible D gene is TRBD2 (6 bases). The length of the CDR3 is 14 residues. Trimming left V 0 bases short and J 15 bases short, with 18 bases between. The V gene's germline CDR1 is LNHNV and CDR2 YYDKDF (reference sequence). In DNA form, the CDR3 reads TGTGCCACCAGCAGAGATCGGGAGTGGGACCAACCGTTCTTC. This sequence encodes CATSRDREWDQPFF. Filled out from reference TRBV15 and TRBJ2-1, the complete variable domain reads DAMVIQNPRYQVTQFGKPVTLSCSQTLNHNVMYWYQQKSSQAPKLLFHYYDKDFNNEADTPDNFQSRRPNTSFCFLDIRSPGLGDTAMYLCATSRDREWDQPFFGPGTRLTVL.

The CDR3 nucleotides are TGTGCCAGCAGTTACGTCGGACTAGCAGCAGATACGCAGTATTTT. Translated, it gives CASSYVGLAADTQYF. The rearrangement links TRBV6-2 or TRBV6-3 to TRBJ2-3, with 8 bases fitting TRBD2. This CDR3 region has 15 residues. V lost 2 bases to trimming and J lost 4 bases; unmatched junction nucleotides: 5. CDR1 is MNHEY and CDR2 is SVGEGT in the germline V gene.

CDR3 region: CASSLGTGPNEKLFF. CDR3 nucleotide sequence: TGTGCCAGCAGTTTAGGGACAGGGCCTAATGAAAAACTGTTTTTT. V is TRBV28 and J is TRBJ1-4, with 9 bases identical to TRBD1. The CDR3 has 15 amino acids. V lost 2 bases, J lost 3 bases, and 1 base stayed unmatched. In germline, CDR1 is MDHEN, CDR2 SYDVKM.

This chain connects TRBV5-1 to TRBJ1-5; D might be TRBD1 (6 bases). CDR1 and CDR2 (germline): SGHRS, YFSETQ. The CDR3 runs to 15 residues. Trimming removed 4 bases at V and 3 bases at J, with 14 bases between. The CDR3, as DNA: TGCGCCAGCAGCAACACCACAGGGTCCAATCAGCCCCAGCATTTT. It is translated as CASSNTTGSNQPQHF.

This clone was picked up one time. The chain is built from TRBV4-3 and TRBJ2-3, with D maybe TRBD2 (7 bases). In germline, CDR1 is LGHNA, CDR2 YSLEER. This CDR3 has 14 amino acids. V was trimmed by 2 bases and J by 5 bases, leaving 11 bases between them. CDR3 protein: CASSQRAGQDTQYF. CDR3 bases: TGCGCCAGCAGCCAAAGAGCGGGACAAGATACGCAGTATTTT.

This chain connects TRBV7-8 to TRBJ2-7; TRBD1 might be the D (5 bases). The CDR3 extends over 13 amino acids. CDR1 and CDR2 from the germline V gene are SGHVS and FQNEAQ. The ends were cut back, 1 base at V and 3 bases at J, with 7 bases in the middle. The CDR3, as DNA: TGTGCCAGCAGCTTAGGACAGAACTACGAGCAGTACGTC. Translating it yields CASSLGQNYEQYV.

A few counts support this clone. This chain connects TRBV7-9 to TRBJ2-4; D is unclear. Germline V gives CDR1 SEHNR, CDR2 FQNEAQ (reference sequence). V lost 4 bases, J lost 0 bases, and 13 bases lay in between. This CDR3 has 16 amino acids. The CDR3 loop is CASSSSISVAKNIQYF. The CDR3, as DNA: TGTGCCAGCAGCTCCTCCATTTCAGTAGCCAAAAACATTCAGTACTTC.

The rearrangement uses TRBV4-3 and TRBJ1-2; D gene ambiguous. CDR3 length: 14 residues. V was trimmed by 0 bases and J by 0 bases, leaving 5 bases between them. Germline-derived CDR1 and CDR2 are LGHNA and YSLEER. This chain's CDR3 is CASSQDLANYGYTF. In DNA form, the CDR3 reads TGCGCCAGCAGCCAAGATCTCGCTAACTATGGCTACACCTTC.